This T cell receptor (beta chain) was retrieved from a study of cytomegalovirus exposure and HLA in healthy donors. The study's findings and limits: It was reported that TCR beta sequences correctly inferred the HLA-A and HLA-B alleles for most subjects.

The CDR3 runs to 13 residues. Trimming took 8 bases from V and 1 from J, leaving 12 bases between them. In germline, CDR1 is GTSNPN, CDR2 SVGIG (reference sequence). In the PCR, 60 Vbeta and 13 Jbeta primers were used. Repertoires were generated with immunoSEQ multiplex PCR, while TCRdb's copy carries only in-frame clones and drops some. The repertoire holds about 200,000 clones, with about 87% as singletons. Regarding this clone: Its antigen is unknown.

This rearrangement joins TRBV30 to TRBJ2-1; D might be TRBD2 (6 bases). The sequence was obtained from a woman aged 18 to 35 in good health and CMV-seronegative. Sequencing was carried out using PBMCs. The chain's CDR3 is CAMYRESYNEQFF. CDR3 nucleotide sequence: TGTGCCATGTACCGGGAGTCCTACAATGAGCAGTTCTTC.